One sample yielded the 14 T cell receptor beta chains listed below, sequenced in a study of CD8 T cells in ankylosing spondylitis. One entry per CDR3 protein results from TCRdb running MiXCR on the 5' RACE reads. This sample carries approximately 35,000 distinct CDR3 sequences, 10% to 15% of them seen once, and the ten largest clones take around 33%. Source material: synovial fluid, either unsorted or a sorted T cell fraction (not recorded which). All receptors come from a male donor with ankylosing spondylitis.

The chain has TRBV12-3 or TRBV12-4 and TRBJ2-7; 8 bases are a match to TRBD1. V was clipped by 3 bases and J by 6 bases; unmatched bases: 7. CDR3 length: 14 amino acids. This CDR3 is CASSFRQGISEQYF. The CDR3 DNA reads TGTGCCAGCAGTTTTCGACAGGGGATCTCCGAGCAGTACTTC.

This clonotype showed up many times. The chain is built from TRBV5-5 and TRBJ2-3, with a weak D call TRBD2 (5 bases). Trimming stripped 0 bases from V and 4 bases from J, with 12 bases between. This CDR3 comprises 15 residues. Germline V lookup: CDR1 SGHKS, CDR2 YYEKEE (reference sequence). The chain's CDR3 is CASSLAWAGADTQYF. DNA for the CDR3: TGTGCCAGCAGCTTGGCCTGGGCGGGCGCAGATACGCAGTATTTT. The whole variable domain, filled in from reference TRBV5-5 and TRBJ2-3, reads DAGVTQSPTHLIKTRGQQVTLRCSPISGHKSVSWYQQVLGQGPQFIFQYYEKEERGRGNFPDRFSARQFPNYSSELNVNALLLGDSALYLCASSLAWAGADTQYFGPGTRLTVL.

This clonotype was detected a few times. This rearrangement joins TRBV7-9 to TRBJ2-5; 8 bases are shared with TRBD2. Germline assignment: CDR1 SEHNR and CDR2 FQNEAQ (reference sequence). The ends lost 2 bases at V and 9 bases at J; junction bases unmatched: 5. The CDR3 contains 13 residues. The CDR3 DNA reads as TGTGCCAGCAGCTTACTAGCGGGTCCACCCCAGTACTTC. Amino acid sequence: CASSLLAGPPQYF.

This clonotype has ten or more counts. The CDR3 loop reads CASVSSSEPGTQYF. CDR3 DNA: TGTGCCAGTGTGAGTAGCAGCGAACCGGGTACGCAGTATTTT. The chain combines TRBV19 with TRBJ2-3; D ambiguous. The CDR3 is 14 residues long. Trimming took off 8 bases at V and 8 bases at J, with 20 bases between the two ends. Germline-derived CDR1 and CDR2 are LNHDA and SQIVND (reference sequence).

This clonotype was seen ten or more times. The chain employs TRBV27 and TRBJ2-1; 9 bases map to TRBD1. The germline gives CDR1 MNHEY, CDR2 SMNVEV (reference sequence). The J segment lost 7 bases and the V segment lost 6 bases, leaving 4 bases of the junction unmatched. The CDR3 runs to 13 residues. CDR3 sequence (DNA): TGTGCCAGCAGACCGGGGACAGGGAATGAGCAGTTCTTC. Translation gives CASRPGTGNEQFF.

The rearrangement links TRBV4-3 to TRBJ2-2, with TRBD2 matching over 14 bases. The CDR3 extends over 17 amino acids. Germline V lookup: CDR1 LGHNA, CDR2 YSLEER. V lost 4 bases to trimming and J lost 7 bases; unmatched junction nucleotides: 8. The CDR3 is CASSPGTSGSSGGELFF. CDR3 DNA: TGCGCCAGCAGCCCGGGGACTAGCGGGAGTTCAGGCGGGGAGCTGTTTTTT.

The rearrangement joins TRBV7-9 to TRBJ2-5; possibly TRBD2 for D (7 bases). CDR3 length: 15 amino acids. Trimming took 5 bases from V and 4 from J, leaving 17 bases between them. The germline gives CDR1 SEHNR, CDR2 FQNEAQ (reference sequence). The CDR3 reads CASSPPEGGRETQYF. The DNA for the CDR3 is TGTGCCAGCAGCCCCCCTGAGGGGGGGCGAGAGACCCAGTACTTC.

Only a few counts were recorded for this clonotype. The rearrangement joins TRBV6-1 to TRBJ1-1; the match to TRBD1 covers 11 bases. Germline V gives CDR1 MNHNS, CDR2 SASEGT. After removal of 2 bases from V and 4 bases from J, the junction contained 3 bases not matched to a gene. The CDR3 covers 15 residues. The CDR3 is CASSEWGQGGTEAFF. DNA for the CDR3: TGTGCCAGCAGTGAATGGGGACAGGGGGGCACTGAAGCTTTCTTT.

The table lists this clonotype with many counts. The chain carries TRBV4-2 and TRBJ2-7; 8 positions agree with TRBD2. J was trimmed by 0 bases and V by 0 bases; bases with no gene match: 1. The CDR3 runs to 15 residues. Germline V CDR1 and CDR2: LGHNA, YNFKEQ. CDR3 sequence: CASSQEAGGSYEQYF. CDR3 DNA sequence: TGTGCCAGCAGCCAAGAGGCGGGGGGCTCCTACGAGCAGTACTTC.

The chain employs TRBV11-2 and TRBJ1-1; D not resolved. Germline V gene sequence: CDR1 SGHAT, CDR2 FQNNGV. The CDR3 runs to 15 residues. V lost 0 bases and J lost 2, with 10 bases in between. CDR3 protein: CASSLDVGKNTEAFF. CDR3 sequence (DNA): TGTGCCAGCAGCTTAGATGTGGGGAAAAACACTGAAGCTTTCTTT.

Ten or more counts support this clonotype. The V and J genes are TRBV15 and TRBJ2-1; 11 bases are a match to TRBD2. The CDR3 covers 15 residues. Germline V gene sequence: CDR1 LNHNV, CDR2 YYDKDF (reference sequence). V was clipped by 5 bases and J by 4 bases; unmatched bases: 4. CDR3 protein: CATSPTSGEYNEQFF. The CDR3 coding sequence is TGTGCCACCAGCCCGACTAGCGGGGAATACAATGAGCAGTTCTTC.

This clonotype was seen more than once but under ten times. V usage is TRBV19 and J usage is TRBJ2-1; D assignment may be TRBD1 or TRBD2 (5 bases each). The CDR3 length is 15 residues. Trimming removed 3 bases at V and 5 bases at J, with 14 bases between. Germline CDR1 reads LNHDA; CDR2 reads SQIVND (reference sequence). The CDR3 is CASSIWGGSDNEQFF. Here the CDR3 DNA reads TGTGCCAGTAGTATTTGGGGCGGGTCGGACAATGAGCAGTTCTTC.

This clonotype was recorded at least ten times. The gene calls are TRBV2 and TRBJ2-7; TRBD1 matches 9 bases. Looked up from germline, CDR1 is SNHLY and CDR2 is FYNNEI. V lost 5 bases and J lost 5; bases outside the gene matches: 7. The CDR3 totals 14 residues. CDR3 sequence: CASSIGQGLHEQYF. In DNA form, the CDR3 reads TGTGCCAGCAGTATAGGACAGGGGCTCCACGAGCAGTACTTC.

The chain carries TRBV28 and TRBJ2-1; possibly TRBD1 for D (6 bases). Trimming removed 5 bases at V and 5 bases at J, with 22 bases between. This CDR3 comprises 17 residues. Germline V gives CDR1 MDHEN, CDR2 SYDVKM. The CDR3 is CASSPFPLLTGHNEQFF. Written as DNA, the CDR3 is TGTGCCAGCAGTCCCTTCCCCCTTCTGACAGGTCACAATGAGCAGTTCTTC. The full variable domain, rest sourced from reference TRBV28 and TRBJ2-1, is DVKVTQSSRYLVKRTGEKVFLECVQDMDHENMFWYRQDPGLGLRLIYFSYDVKMKEKGDIPEGYSVSREKKERFSLILESASTNQTSMYLCASSPFPLLTGHNEQFFGPGTRLTVL.